The sequence of this TCR beta chain was determined in a study of T-cell reconstitution after alpha-beta-depleted transplantation in children. Notes on the study in general: Diversity of TCRbeta at day 60 was high in some patients, arising from surviving recipient T cells and thymic progenitors. Fresh T-cell production supplied most of the T-cell counts and diversity seen one year after transplant. The origin of alpha-beta T cells about two months after transplant was reportedly several hundred expanded graft clones.

This clonotype was detected a few times. Its target is unknown. Unique molecular identifiers were incorporated during preparation of the TCRbeta library. MiXCR was run by TCRdb on the PCR reads, yielding one entry per CDR3 protein. The sample shows 250,000 to 300,000 distinct CDR3 sequences, 10% of them seen only once. This CDR3 is 14 amino acids long. V lost 6 bases, J lost 2 bases, and 7 bases stayed unmatched. In germline, CDR1 is MDHEN, CDR2 SYDVKM. The receptor was isolated from a boy in the first two years of life with acute myeloid leukemia, due to receive a stem cell transplant. The J gene is TRBJ2-7, the V gene TRBV28; 7 bases match TRBD1. Sample: PBMCs, taken before TCRalphabeta/CD19-depleted stem cell transplant. The CDR3 here is CASRVPGQTYEQYF. The DNA for the CDR3 is TGTGCCAGCAGGGTTCCGGGACAGACCTACGAGCAGTACTTC.